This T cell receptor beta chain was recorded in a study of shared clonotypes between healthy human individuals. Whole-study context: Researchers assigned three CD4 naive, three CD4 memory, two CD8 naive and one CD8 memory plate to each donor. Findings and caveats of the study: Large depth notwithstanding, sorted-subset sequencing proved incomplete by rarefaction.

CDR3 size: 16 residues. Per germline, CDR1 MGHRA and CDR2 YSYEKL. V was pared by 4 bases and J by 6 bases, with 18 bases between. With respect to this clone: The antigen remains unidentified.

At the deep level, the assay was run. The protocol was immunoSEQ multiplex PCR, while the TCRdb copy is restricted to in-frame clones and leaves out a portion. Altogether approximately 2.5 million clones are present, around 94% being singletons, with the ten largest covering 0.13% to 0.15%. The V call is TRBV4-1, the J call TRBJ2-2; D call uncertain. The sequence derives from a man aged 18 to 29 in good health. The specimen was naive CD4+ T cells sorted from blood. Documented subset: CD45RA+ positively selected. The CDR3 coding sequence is TGCGCCAGCAGCCTTCCTGGAACACCTAGGGCCGGGGAGCTGTTTTTT. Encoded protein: CASSLPGTPRAGELFF.